A selection of T cell receptor beta chains follows, all from one sample in a study of cytomegalovirus exposure and HLA in healthy donors. TCRdb keeps only in-frame clones here, not all; method: immunoSEQ multiplex PCR. The sample holds roughly 220,000 clones. Sequences were obtained from PBMCs. These TCRs come from a girl aged 2-10 years in good health and CMV-seropositive. CDR3s include the opening cysteine and the closing phenylalanine or tryptophan. D genes are given only for firm matches.

v_gene	j_gene	d_gene	CDR3nt	CDR3aa
TRBV5-1	TRBJ2-7	TRBD1	TGCGCCAGCAGCTTGGGGACAGGGGGTAGCCACGAGCAGTACTTC	CASSLGTGGSHEQYF
TRBV28	TRBJ1-3	TRBD1	TGTGCCAGCAGCGTCCCGGGACAGGGAATGGGCTCTGGAAACACCATATATTTT	CASSVPGQGMGSGNTIYF
TRBV5-5	TRBJ1-4	TRBD1	TGTGCCAGCAGACGACAACAGGGGAGGACTAATGAAAAACTGTTTTTT	CASRRQQGRTNEKLFF
TRBV18	TRBJ2-3	TRBD2	TGTGCCAGCTCACCACGTGGGACAGCACTAGCGGGAGATACGCAGTATTTT	CASSPRGTALAGDTQYF
TRBV5-5	TRBJ1-1	TRBD1	TGTGCCAGCAGCCACAGGGGGCATGGGAACACTGAAGCTTTCTTT	CASSHRGHGNTEAFF
TRBV11-2	TRBJ1-1	-	TGTGCCAGCAGCTTAAACGCCGGTCGGAGCCCAAACCCTGAAGCTTTCTTT	CASSLNAGRSPNPEAFF
TRBV5-1	TRBJ2-7	TRBD1	TGCGCCAGTCGTCCGGGACAGGGTTTCTACGAGCAGTACTTC	CASRPGQGFYEQYF
TRBV2	TRBJ2-1	TRBD2	TGTGCCAGCAGCGGAACTAGCGGGAATTACAATGAGCAGTTCTTC	CASSGTSGNYNEQFF
TRBV28	TRBJ2-7	TRBD1	TGTGCCAGTTGCCGGGACAGACTCTACGAGCAGTACTTC	CASCRDRLYEQYF
TRBV28	TRBJ2-3	TRBD2	TGTGCCAGCAGTTTGGGGTGGGGACTAGCGGGAGGAGGGGTCACAGATACGCAGTATTTT	CASSLGWGLAGGGVTDTQYF
TRBV2	TRBJ1-2	-	TGTGCCAGCAGTGACCGCAGGGTAGCTGGCGGCTACACCTTC	CASSDRRVAGGYTF
TRBV28	TRBJ2-1	-	TGTGCCAGCAGTTTGGCGGGACCCAACAATGAGCAGTTCTTC	CASSLAGPNNEQFF
TRBV27	TRBJ2-1	TRBD1	TGTGCCAGCAACGGTCGACAGGGGTTTATATCCGATGAGCAGTTCTTC	CASNGRQGFISDEQFF